This TCR beta chain emerged from a study of T cells after somatic rescue of genetic block. This clone is a singleton in its sample. Repertoires were generated with immunoSEQ multiplex PCR, while TCRdb's copy carries only in-frame clones and drops some. The sample holds tens of thousands of clones; over 80% are singletons and the top ten take around 1.6%. The germline V gene has CDR1 SGDLS and CDR2 YYNGEE. CDR3 length: 15 amino acids. The V end was cut by 4 bases, the J end by 5 bases, with 18 bases between. The receptor was isolated from a woman under 30. This chain uses TRBV9 with TRBJ1-1; D is perhaps TRBD1 (6 bases). The sample was peripheral blood mononuclear cells (PBMCs). CDR3: CASSPRGGAVTEAFF. DNA of the CDR3: TGTGCCAGCAGCCCTAGAGGGGGGGCGGTGACTGAAGCTTTCTTT.